These T cell receptor beta chains were read from a single sample in a study of patients and donors after allogeneic stem cell transplantation. TCRdb processed the RT-PCR reads anew with MiXCR; each CDR3 protein has one entry. Of approximately 200,000 distinct CDR3 sequences listed, roughly two fifths are singletons. The sample comprised blood, either unsorted or a sorted T cell fraction (not recorded which). The receptors come from a human donor who was either an allogeneic HSCT recipient or a stem cell or donor lymphocyte infusion donor (not recorded which). It is not recorded whose cells these are; they may come from a transplant donor. Each CDR3 is given with its conserved first and last residue. The D gene is left open where the match is weak. The size field is filled for only some rows; it gives once, few, many or a size class.

V: TRBV30; D: NA; J: TRBJ2-3; size: NA; length: 14; CDR3: CAWSFGGGTDTQYF; DNA: TGTGCCTGGAGTTTCGGGGGTGGCACAGATACGCAGTATTTT
V: TRBV27; D: NA; J: TRBJ1-2; size: NA; length: 14; CDR3: CASSPRRGNYGYTF; DNA: TGTGCCAGCAGTCCGAGGCGGGGTAACTATGGCTACACCTTC
V: TRBV24-1; D: NA; J: TRBJ1-2; size: NA; length: 14; CDR3: CATSGGGGSYGYTF; DNA: TGTGCCACCAGTGGAGGCGGAGGTTCCTATGGCTACACCTTC
V: TRBV9; D: NA; J: TRBJ2-3; size: NA; length: 13; CDR3: CASSVGPRDTQYF; DNA: TGTGCCAGCAGCGTAGGCCCACGGGATACGCAGTATTTT
V: TRBV12-3/TRBV12-4; D: NA; J: TRBJ2-7; size: NA; length: 15; CDR3: CASSRPESGSYEQYF; DNA: TGTGCCAGCAGCCGACCTGAATCGGGGTCCTACGAGCAGTACTTC
V: TRBV2; D: TRBD1; J: TRBJ2-3; size: NA; length: 17; CDR3: CASTVGMGQGKTDTQYF; DNA: TGTGCCAGCACCGTCGGGATGGGACAGGGGAAGACAGATACGCAGTATTTT
V: TRBV6-5; D: NA; J: TRBJ2-5; size: NA; length: 11; CDR3: CASGRGGTQYF; DNA: TGTGCCAGCGGAAGAGGGGGGACCCAGTACTTC
V: TRBV29-1; D: NA; J: TRBJ1-2; size: few; length: 12; CDR3: CSVGGEGYGYTF; DNA: TGCAGCGTTGGAGGGGAAGGCTATGGCTACACCTTC
V: TRBV2; D: NA; J: TRBJ2-7; size: NA; length: 13; CDR3: CASSEQGSYEQYF; DNA: TGTGCCAGCAGTGAGCAGGGTTCCTACGAGCAGTACTTC
V: TRBV7-8; D: NA; J: TRBJ2-3; size: once; length: 16; CDR3: CASSSSSTRPTDTQYF; DNA: TGTGCCAGCAGCTCATCCAGTACCCGGCCCACAGATACGCAGTATTTT
V: TRBV19; D: NA; J: TRBJ2-7; size: NA; length: 13; CDR3: CATTPGHNYEQYF; DNA: TGTGCCACCACCCCGGGGCACAACTACGAGCAGTACTTC
V: TRBV24-1; D: NA; J: TRBJ1-2; size: few; length: 13; CDR3: CATSKDASNGYTF; DNA: TGTGCCACCAGTAAGGACGCCAGCAATGGCTACACCTTC
V: TRBV27; D: TRBD1; J: TRBJ2-7; size: NA; length: 16; CDR3: CASSLAGDRYSYEQYF; DNA: TGTGCCAGCAGTTTAGCAGGGGACAGATACTCCTACGAGCAGTACTTC
V: TRBV6-1; D: NA; J: TRBJ1-1; size: many; length: 13; CDR3: CASSQRGGTEAFF; DNA: TGTGCCAGCAGCCAACGGGGAGGCACTGAAGCTTTCTTT
V: TRBV12-3/TRBV12-4; D: TRBD1; J: TRBJ1-4; size: NA; length: 14; CDR3: CASSLDRGNEKLFF; DNA: TGTGCCAGCAGCCTCGACAGGGGGAATGAAAAACTGTTTTTT
V: TRBV5-1; D: NA; J: TRBJ1-1; size: few; length: 14; CDR3: CASRGASWGTEAFF; DNA: TGCGCCAGCAGGGGGGCCTCATGGGGCACTGAAGCTTTCTTT
V: TRBV12-3/TRBV12-4; D: NA; J: TRBJ1-1; size: few; length: 13; CDR3: CASSFRRNTEAFF; DNA: TGTGCCAGCAGCTTCCGGCGAAACACTGAAGCTTTCTTT
V: TRBV2; D: TRBD1; J: TRBJ2-2; size: NA; length: 15; CDR3: CASTRGQVNTGELFF; DNA: TGTGCCAGCACCAGGGGACAGGTGAACACCGGGGAGCTGTTTTTT
V: TRBV29-1; D: NA; J: TRBJ2-5; size: few; length: 11; CDR3: CSVGPQETQYF; DNA: TGCAGCGTTGGGCCCCAAGAGACCCAGTACTTC
V: TRBV2; D: NA; J: TRBJ1-3; size: NA; length: 15; CDR3: CASSPGAWEGNTIYF; DNA: TGTGCCAGCAGTCCGGGGGCATGGGAAGGAAACACCATATATTTT
V: TRBV29-1; D: NA; J: TRBJ1-2; size: few; length: 10; CDR3: CSVAQDGYTF; DNA: TGCAGCGTTGCCCAGGATGGCTACACCTTC
V: TRBV7-3; D: NA; J: TRBJ2-7; size: NA; length: 15; CDR3: CASSSDFLVRYEQYF; DNA: TGTGCCAGCAGCTCCGACTTCCTCGTCAGGTACGAGCAGTACTTC
V: TRBV11-2; D: TRBD1; J: TRBJ2-5; size: NA; length: 14; CDR3: CASSNSGGSETQYF; DNA: TGTGCCAGCAGCAACTCAGGGGGCTCGGAGACCCAGTACTTC
V: TRBV9; D: NA; J: TRBJ1-2; size: NA; length: 14; CDR3: CASSVLGTNYGYTF; DNA: TGTGCCAGCAGCGTATTGGGGACTAACTATGGCTACACCTTC